In its sample, the clone carrying this TCR beta chain was seen a few times. This CDR3 contains 16 residues. Germline loops: CDR1 MGHRA, CDR2 YSYEKL. Trimming took 0 bases from V and 4 from J, leaving 13 bases between them. This sample is drawn from a study of T cell repertoires in cytomegalovirus infection. MiXCR, run by TCRdb on the reads, gives a single entry per CDR3 protein. This table holds roughly 640,000 distinct CDR3 sequences, 20% to 25% found once. The sequenced sample was CD8+ T cells from PBMCs. This clonotype was obtained from a human donor in good health (CMV status not recorded). Some clones in this sample may be carry-over from other donors' samples. The gene calls are TRBV4-1 and TRBJ1-5; D not certain. This CDR3 is CASSQDLLPANQPQHF. The CDR3 DNA sequence: TGCGCCAGCAGCCAAGATCTTTTGCCAGCTAATCAGCCCCAGCATTTT.